What follows are 27 T cell receptor beta chains derived from one specimen sequenced in a study of STAT5B mutations in CD4+ large granular lymphocyte leukemia. Sequencing used immunoSEQ multiplex PCR; TCRdb keeps in-frame clones, though not all of them. The repertoire has 45,000 to 55,000 clones, about 70% of them found once; the top ten carry 1.5%. The sample taken for sequencing was CD4+ T cells from blood buffy coats. All receptors derive from a human donor in good health.

V is TRBV19 and J is TRBJ1-3, with a weak D call TRBD1 (5 bases). The CDR3 contains 15 residues. Germline lookup yields CDR1 LNHDA and CDR2 SQIVND (reference sequence). V was clipped by 6 bases and J by 1 base, with 13 bases between them. This CDR3 is CASRLGGTSGNTIYF. As DNA, the CDR3 is TGTGCCAGTAGACTCGGGGGAACGTCTGGAAACACCATATATTTT.

The chain has TRBV7-3 and TRBJ1-1; D is unclear. The CDR3 is made up of 13 amino acids. Germline values: CDR1 SGHTA, CDR2 FQGTGA. With 2 bases removed from V and 0 bases from J, the gap between germline ends came to 4 bases. The CDR3 protein is CASSLSVNTEAFF. DNA for the CDR3: TGTGCCAGCAGCTTATCCGTGAACACTGAAGCTTTCTTT.

The V call is TRBV9, the J call TRBJ2-1; D ambiguous. This CDR3 is 13 amino acids long. Germline V gene lookup returns CDR1 SGDLS and CDR2 YYNGEE. Between the trimmed V and J ends, which lost 2 bases and 1 base, there was a span of 4 bases. The DNA for the CDR3 is TGTGCCAGCAGCGTTGGGTCCTACAATGAGCAGTTCTTC. Translating gives CASSVGSYNEQFF.

The rearrangement uses TRBV15 and TRBJ1-2; D may be TRBD1 (6 bases). Trimming pared 0 bases from V and 1 base from J, leaving 6 bases between. CDR1 is LNHNV, CDR2 YYDKDF, per germline (reference sequence). This CDR3 comprises 14 residues. CDR3 protein: CATSRDRGNYGYTF. The CDR3 DNA reads TGTGCCACCAGCAGAGACAGGGGTAACTATGGCTACACCTTC.

This clone was observed a single time. The rearrangement joins TRBV7-9 to TRBJ1-1, with a tentative D call TRBD1 (5 bases). Germline V CDR1 and CDR2: SEHNR, FQNEAQ (reference sequence). This CDR3 is 14 amino acids long. V gave up 5 bases and J gave up 5 bases, with 15 bases separating them. The CDR3: CASSPTGLITEAFF. CDR3 nucleotide sequence: TGTGCCAGCAGCCCTACGGGACTCATAACTGAAGCTTTCTTT.

By proportion, this clone is medium-sized (0.01 to 0.1%). V and J are TRBV28 and TRBJ1-1, with a tentative D call TRBD1 (6 bases). CDR1 and CDR2 from the germline V gene are MDHEN and SYDVKM. This CDR3 contains 15 residues. The V and J ends lost 2 bases and 3 bases respectively, with 13 bases between them. CDR3 sequence (DNA): TGTGCCAGCAGTTTAGTCCCGGGACATCACACTGAAGCTTTCTTT. The encoded protein is CASSLVPGHHTEAFF.

The chain combines TRBV19 with TRBJ1-4; 7 bases are a match to TRBD1. Looked up from germline, CDR1 is LNHDA and CDR2 is SQIVND (reference sequence). CDR3 length equals 13 residues. V gave up 11 bases and J gave up 5 bases; unmatched junction bases: 8. CDR3 sequence reads: CAATAGGNEKLFF. The CDR3 bases are TGTGCCGCCACGGCAGGGGGGAATGAAAAACTGTTTTTT.

This clone has only a few counts. This rearrangement joins TRBV7-2 to TRBJ1-3; the D gene is possibly TRBD1 (5 bases). CDR3 size: 13 residues. V dropped 5 bases and J dropped 3 bases, with 8 bases sitting between them. Per germline, CDR1 SGHTA and CDR2 FQGNSA. CDR3 nucleotide sequence: TGTGCCAGCAGCGAGGGGTTTGGAAACACCATATATTTT. Translating gives CASSEGFGNTIYF.

This clone was seen just once. The chain joins TRBV5-6 to TRBJ2-5; the match to TRBD1 covers 9 bases. Germline values: CDR1 SGHDT, CDR2 YYEEEE. J gave up 4 bases and V 3 bases, and 1 base lay outside the gene matches. CDR3 length: 13 residues. CDR3: CASSWGQGETQYF. The CDR3 DNA reads as TGTGCCAGCAGCTGGGGACAGGGAGAGACCCAGTACTTC.

The chain recombines TRBV23-1 with TRBJ2-3, with 10 bases lining up with TRBD2. TRBV23-1 is an ORF for which the function is uncertain. V lost 2 bases to trimming and J lost 6 bases; unmatched junction nucleotides: 5. The CDR3 has 15 amino acids. The CDR3 coding sequence is TGCGCCAGCAGTCAAAAGCGGGGGGGCTCGGATACGCAGTATTTT. Translated, it gives CASSQKRGGSDTQYF.

A few counts support this clone. J is TRBJ2-1 and V is TRBV7-6, with 7 bases that match TRBD2. Germline V gives CDR1 SGHVS, CDR2 FNYEAQ. With 0 bases clipped from V and 4 bases from J, the junction kept 9 bases outside the gene matches. CDR3 length: 17 amino acids. The CDR3 DNA is TGTGCCAGCAGCTTAGCGGGGGGGTCAGGAGCTTACAATGAGCAGTTCTTC. It translates to CASSLAGGSGAYNEQFF.

This rearrangement joins TRBV6-5 to TRBJ1-1, with D perhaps TRBD1 (5 bases). From germline, CDR1 is MNHEY and CDR2 SVGAGI. The CDR3 has 13 residues. Trimming cost V 6 bases and J 0 bases, with 8 bases left between them. CDR3 coding DNA: TGTGCCAGCAGGCGAGGGGTGAACACTGAAGCTTTCTTT. Translating gives CASRRGVNTEAFF.

The V call is TRBV6-6, the J call TRBJ2-3, with 8 bases fitting TRBD2. The V gene's germline CDR1 is MNHNY and CDR2 SVGAGI (reference sequence). Trimming cost V 10 bases and J 4 bases; bases outside gene matches: 13. The CDR3 extends over 15 amino acids. CDR3 coding DNA: TGTGCCACCTCCGGGACTAGTAATCCCCCAGATACGCAGTATTTT. Translating it yields CATSGTSNPPDTQYF.

This clone was counted a few times. The chain employs TRBV6-6 and TRBJ1-4; 7 bases line up with TRBD1. The V gene end was trimmed by 6 bases and the J gene end by 0 bases; junction bases not matched to a gene: 4. This CDR3 spans 15 amino acids. Germline CDR1 and CDR2: MNHNY and SVGAGI (reference sequence). The CDR3 sequence is CASSKGQATNEKLFF. CDR3 DNA sequence: TGTGCCAGCAGCAAAGGACAGGCAACTAATGAAAAACTGTTTTTT.

The chain combines TRBV25-1 with TRBJ2-7, with 9 positions matching TRBD1. Germline V lookup: CDR1 MGHDK, CDR2 SYGVNS. CDR3 length: 17 amino acids. V shed 3 bases, J shed 5 bases, and the junction held 14 bases outside the gene matches. The CDR3 DNA follows: TGTGCCAGCAGTGATTTTAGGGACAGGGCCGTTCCCCACGAGCAGTACGTC. Its translation: CASSDFRDRAVPHEQYV.

CDR3 DNA sequence: TGTGCCAGCAGTTCCGGACAGGGGGACGAGCAGTACTTC. Encoded protein: CASSSGQGDEQYF. V gene TRBV28 combines with J gene TRBJ2-7, with TRBD1 matching over 10 bases. Per germline, CDR1 MDHEN and CDR2 SYDVKM. The CDR3 length is 13 residues. V trimming: 4 bases; J trimming: 5 bases; junction bases outside the gene matches: 2.

The V call is TRBV30, the J call TRBJ2-5, with a weak D call TRBD2 (6 bases). The CDR3 has 13 residues. V was trimmed by 4 bases and J by 7 bases, leaving 16 bases between them. CDR1 and CDR2 from the germline V gene are GTSNPN and SVGIG (reference sequence). CDR3 coding DNA: TGTGCCTGGACCCCGTGGGGGGACGGGACCCAGTACTTC. This codes for CAWTPWGDGTQYF.

CDR3 region: CASSPQLAGGKETQYF. The CDR3 bases are TGTGCCAGCAGCCCGCAGCTAGCGGGGGGGAAAGAGACCCAGTACTTC. The rearrangement links TRBV14 to TRBJ2-5, with TRBD2 matching over 12 bases. The germline gives CDR1 SGHDN, CDR2 FVKESK. The V and J ends lost 4 bases and 3 bases, in that order; junction bases with no gene match: 6. The CDR3 is made up of 16 amino acids. Drawing the rest from reference TRBV14 and TRBJ2-5, the complete variable domain is EAGVTQFPSHSVIEKGQTVTLRCDPISGHDNLYWYRRVMGKEIKFLLHFVKESKQDESGMPNNRFLAERTGGTYSTLKVQPAELEDSGVYFCASSPQLAGGKETQYFGPGTRLLVL.

The chain has TRBV7-2 and TRBJ2-1; the D gene is possibly TRBD1 (5 bases). CDR1 SGHTA and CDR2 FQGNSA come from the germline V gene. This CDR3 comprises 16 residues. The V end was cut by 7 bases, the J end by 7 bases, with 23 bases between. This chain's CDR3 is CASTLSWATERNEQFF. In DNA form, the CDR3 reads TGTGCCAGCACCCTGAGCTGGGCGACAGAGAGGAATGAGCAGTTCTTC.

This clone was seen only a few times. The gene calls are TRBV6-5 and TRBJ1-2, with a possible D match to TRBD1 (5 bases). This CDR3 region has 14 residues. Trimming took 5 bases from V and 8 from J, leaving 18 bases between them. Germline V gene lookup returns CDR1 MNHEY and CDR2 SVGAGI. CDR3 DNA: TGTGCCAGCAGTCTGGAGGACCAGGGAGGAGGCTACACCTTC. It encodes CASSLEDQGGGYTF.

The sample holds one count of this clone. This sequence joins TRBV28 and TRBJ1-5; TRBD1 is a possible D gene (6 bases). Germline CDR1 reads MDHEN; CDR2 reads SYDVKM. Trimming took off 2 bases at V and 6 bases at J, with 17 bases between the two ends. There are 16 residues in the CDR3. CDR3 bases: TGTGCCAGCAGTTTAACCCCCGCGGGGGCGGGTCAGCCCCAGCATTTT. Translation gives CASSLTPAGAGQPQHF. The entire variable domain, with the rest obtained from reference TRBV28 and TRBJ1-5, is as follows: DVKVTQSSRYLVKRTGEKVFLECVQDMDHENMFWYRQDPGLGLRLIYFSYDVKMKEKGDIPEGYSVSREKKERFSLILESASTNQTSMYLCASSLTPAGAGQPQHFGDGTRLSIL.

The chain recombines TRBV7-6 with TRBJ2-7, with 9 bases that match TRBD1. Germline loops: CDR1 SGHVS, CDR2 FNYEAQ. This CDR3 is 14 amino acids long. J lost 4 bases, V lost 0 bases, and 1 base had no gene match. The CDR3 loop is CASSLADRGYEQYV. CDR3 bases: TGTGCCAGCAGCTTAGCGGACAGGGGTTACGAGCAGTACGTC.

The gene calls are TRBV19 and TRBJ1-5; tentative D call: TRBD1 (5 bases). CDR1 is LNHDA and CDR2 is SQIVND in the germline V gene (reference sequence). The CDR3 runs to 21 residues. The ends were cut back, 3 bases at V and 0 bases at J, with 27 bases in the middle. CDR3: CASSIVGPDQPLVYSNQPQHF. The CDR3 coding sequence is TGTGCCAGTAGTATTGTGGGGCCGGATCAACCCCTAGTCTATAGCAATCAGCCCCAGCATTTT.

The V call is TRBV6-1, the J call TRBJ2-7; no reliable D call. CDR3 size: 12 residues. Germline V gene data show CDR1 as MNHNS and CDR2 as SASEGT. V was cut by 6 bases and J by 2 bases, with 8 bases left in between. The CDR3 region is CASREYPYEQYF. The CDR3 DNA sequence: TGTGCCAGCAGGGAATACCCCTACGAGCAGTACTTC.

This clone was seen a few times. V gene TRBV6-1 combines with J gene TRBJ1-5, with D perhaps matching TRBD1 (5 bases). The germline V gene encodes CDR1 MNHNS and CDR2 SASEGT. The V and J ends lost 0 bases and 6 bases respectively, with 12 bases between them. The CDR3 has 15 amino acids. CDR3 protein: CASSEAGVRGQPQHF. The CDR3 nucleotides are TGTGCCAGCAGTGAAGCAGGGGTGCGAGGTCAGCCCCAGCATTTT.

The V gene is TRBV29-1, the J gene TRBJ2-7; D remains ambiguous. V was clipped by 4 bases and J by 2 bases, with 9 bases between them. The germline V gene encodes CDR1 SQVTM and CDR2 ANQGSEA. This CDR3 is 12 amino acids long. CDR3 nucleotides: TGCAGCGTTGCGAATCCTCCCTACGAGCAGTACGTC. Translated, it gives CSVANPPYEQYV.

In its sample, this clone was seen once. The chain couples TRBV10-3 to TRBJ2-2; a possible D gene is TRBD2 (5 bases). This CDR3 contains 16 residues. The V and J ends lost 4 bases and 2 bases respectively, with 14 bases between them. Germline values: CDR1 ENHRY, CDR2 SYGVKD. As DNA, the CDR3 is TGTGCCATCAGTGCGCTAGCCTCCCTTAACACCGGGGAGCTGTTTTTT. The encoded protein is CAISALASLNTGELFF.